This passage covers 25 T cell receptor beta chains from one sample sequenced in a study of CD8 T cells in ankylosing spondylitis. Via MiXCR, TCRdb re-called the 5' RACE reads, giving one row per CDR3 protein. Of roughly 180,000 distinct CDR3 sequences in the sample, roughly 10% were seen once. Sequencing was done on a sample of blood, either unsorted or a sorted T cell fraction (not recorded which). The receptors come from a female donor with ankylosing spondylitis or in good health (not recorded which).

In this sample, this clonotype turned up many times. The gene calls are TRBV20-1 and TRBJ1-1; possible D gene TRBD1, 5 bases. The germline V gene encodes CDR1 DFQATT and CDR2 SNEGSKA (reference sequence). The CDR3 runs 14 residues. The V gene lost 3 bases and the J gene lost 3 bases, with 14 bases spanning the gap. CDR3 nucleotide sequence: TGCAGTGCTAGCCTGGGGGTTGGGGACACTGAAGCTTTCTTT. The encoded protein is CSASLGVGDTEAFF.

This clonotype came up a few times. The chain combines TRBV30 with TRBJ1-2, with D possibly being TRBD1 (6 bases). Germline CDR1 GTSNPN, CDR2 SVGIG (reference sequence). The V end was cut by 2 bases, the J end by 5 bases, with 15 bases between. The CDR3 runs 14 residues. CDR3 nucleotide sequence: TGTGCCTGGAGTTTTACAGGGTCCGGGTATGGCTACACCTTC. Its protein is CAWSFTGSGYGYTF.

A word on this clonotype: An end of the junction differs from the germline gene, which may be a read error. This rearrangement joins TRBV9 to TRBJ2-5; 9 bases agree with TRBD2. CDR1 is SGDLS and CDR2 is YYNGEE in the germline V gene. The CDR3 extends over 14 amino acids. DNA of the CDR3: TGTGCCAGCAGCCCCCGACTAGCGGCTCCAAATATGCACTTC. This sequence encodes CASSPRLAAPNMHF.

This clonotype was seen a few times. V gene TRBV29-1 combines with J gene TRBJ2-3; 10 nucleotides match TRBD2. The germline V gene encodes CDR1 SQVTM and CDR2 ANQGSEA. J gave up 5 bases and V 6 bases, and 11 bases lay outside the gene matches. The CDR3 covers 15 residues. The CDR3 DNA follows: TGCAGCGTCGAGAAAGCGGGAGGGGGGGAAGATACGCAGTATTTT. This translates into CSVEKAGGGEDTQYF.

This chain uses TRBV25-1 with TRBJ2-3, with 7 bases fitting TRBD1. The V and J ends lost 3 bases and 2 bases, in that order; junction bases with no gene match: 8. From germline, CDR1 is MGHDK and CDR2 SYGVNS. The CDR3 has 16 residues. The CDR3 spells CASSDPRTGFTDTQYF. The CDR3, as DNA: TGTGCCAGCAGTGACCCCCGGACAGGATTCACAGATACGCAGTATTTT.

Ten or more counts support this clonotype. The chain recombines TRBV29-1 with TRBJ2-7, with TRBD1 matching 9 bases. Germline CDR1 SQVTM, CDR2 ANQGSEA. The V gene end was trimmed by 4 bases and the J gene end by 2 bases; junction bases not matched to a gene: 15. The CDR3 consists of 17 residues. The CDR3 coding sequence is TGCAGCGTTGCCGCGGGACAGGGAAATTCTTTCCCCTACGAGCAGTACTTC. It is translated as CSVAAGQGNSFPYEQYF.

This clonotype turned up a few times. The J gene is TRBJ1-1, the V gene TRBV6-1, with D uncertain. The CDR3 length is 13 residues. V lost 7 bases and J 7 bases, leaving 16 bases between the germline ends. Germline-derived CDR1 and CDR2 are MNHNS and SASEGT. The CDR3 is CASTSPTALEAFF. CDR3 DNA: TGTGCCAGCACCTCGCCCACGGCCCTTGAAGCTTTCTTT.

This clonotype was counted ten times or more. J is TRBJ2-3 and V is TRBV5-1; 11 nucleotides agree with TRBD2. The V segment lost 5 bases and the J segment 5 bases; nucleotides outside the gene matches: 10. The CDR3 contains 16 residues. Germline V CDR1 and CDR2: SGHRS, YFSETQ. The CDR3 reads CASSSGTSGAGDTQYF. The CDR3 region has the DNA TGCGCCAGCAGTTCTGGGACTAGCGGAGCAGGAGATACGCAGTATTTT.

This clonotype showed up many times. The V gene is TRBV3-1, the J gene TRBJ2-2; D may be TRBD1 (5 bases). Germline lookup yields CDR1 LGHDT and CDR2 YNNKEL (reference sequence). The CDR3 spans 16 residues. The V end was cut by 3 bases, the J end by 2 bases, with 13 bases between. CDR3 DNA sequence: TGTGCCAGCAGCCACCTGACAGAGGTCAACACCGGGGAGCTGTTTTTT. Translation: CASSHLTEVNTGELFF.

This clonotype turned up a few times. This chain joins TRBV11-1 and TRBJ2-1, with D perhaps assigned TRBD1 or TRBD2 (5 bases each). Germline values: CDR1 SGHAT, CDR2 FQDESV (reference sequence). This CDR3 comprises 13 residues. The ends were cut back, 5 bases at V and 5 bases at J, with 10 bases in the middle. The CDR3 region has the DNA TGTGCCAGCAGCCCGGGGCACAACAATGAGCAGTTCTTC. This gives the protein CASSPGHNNEQFF.

This clonotype was counted a few times. V and J are TRBV20-1 and TRBJ2-7, with 7 bases fitting TRBD1. Per the germline V gene, CDR1 is DFQATT and CDR2 is SNEGSKA (reference sequence). The CDR3 sequence is 15 residues long. V was clipped by 1 base and J by 0 bases; unmatched bases: 6. For the CDR3, the DNA is TGCAGTGCTAGAGTCAAAGGGGGCAGCTCCTACGAGCAGTACTTC. Its translation is CSARVKGGSSYEQYF.

This clonotype was observed many times. The V and J genes are TRBV9 and TRBJ2-3; TRBD2 matches 10 bases. V was pared by 3 bases and J by 2 bases, with 6 bases of the junction left unmatched. There are 16 residues in the CDR3. Germline CDR1 is SGDLS and CDR2 is YYNGEE. The DNA of the CDR3 is TGTGCCAGCAGCGAGGTAGCGGGAGGTTACACAGATACGCAGTATTTT. Protein sequence: CASSEVAGGYTDTQYF.

This clonotype was counted ten times or more. The junction departs from the called germline gene at one end, perhaps through a read error. The J gene is TRBJ1-1, the V gene TRBV12-3 or TRBV12-4; the D gene is possibly TRBD1 (6 bases). This CDR3 has 10 amino acids. The CDR3 DNA is TGTGCCAGCAGTGAGGGAGGACAGAGCTTT. This sequence encodes CASSEGGQSF.

This clonotype was picked up many times. The rearrangement joins TRBV29-1 to TRBJ2-7, with 7 bases aligning to TRBD1. The CDR3 runs to 13 residues. Germline lookup yields CDR1 SQVTM and CDR2 ANQGSEA. J gave up 1 base and V 6 bases, and 6 bases lay outside the gene matches. CDR3 in DNA: TGCAGCGTGGCACAGGGACAGTCCTACGAGCAGTACTTC. Translated: CSVAQGQSYEQYF.

V and J are TRBV3-1 and TRBJ2-7; no reliable D call. The germline CDR1 and CDR2 sequences are LGHDT and YNNKEL (reference sequence). Trimming pared 2 bases from V and 2 bases from J, leaving 4 bases between. The CDR3 has 12 amino acids. The CDR3 reads CASSQRAYEQYF. For the CDR3, the DNA is TGTGCCAGCAGCCAACGAGCCTACGAGCAGTACTTC.

This clonotype has only a few counts. The V gene is TRBV10-3, the J gene TRBJ2-7, with D unresolved. V lost 0 bases and J 2 bases, leaving 14 bases between the germline ends. CDR1 is ENHRY, CDR2 SYGVKD, per germline. The CDR3 is 16 residues long. CDR3 in DNA: TGTGCCATCAGTGAGTCTAGAGTGGGCCTCACCTACGAGCAGTACTTC. It is translated as CAISESRVGLTYEQYF.

This clonotype was seen a handful of times. The rearrangement links TRBV20-1 to TRBJ2-5; D remains unclear. The V end lost 0 bases, the J end lost 3 bases, and 11 bases lay between the germline ends. This CDR3 spans 14 amino acids. CDR1 is DFQATT and CDR2 is SNEGSKA in the germline V gene (reference sequence). The CDR3 DNA sequence: TGCAGTGCTAGAGAACTGCTTCGGGAAGAGACCCAGTACTTC. As protein: CSARELLREETQYF.

This clonotype was picked up many times. The chain joins TRBV29-1 to TRBJ1-6; TRBD1 agrees at 7 bases. The V gene end was trimmed by 7 bases and the J gene end by 7 bases; junction bases not matched to a gene: 10. Per germline, CDR1 SQVTM and CDR2 ANQGSEA. This CDR3 spans 14 amino acids. The CDR3 nucleotides are TGCAGCGCCCAGGGGGGGGCTCCGAATTCACCCCTCCACTTT. Translation gives CSAQGGAPNSPLHF.

This clonotype was counted a few times. The chain joins TRBV4-3 to TRBJ2-7, with D perhaps assigned TRBD1 or TRBD2 (5 bases each). Deletions cut 1 base from V and 7 bases from J, with 14 bases between. Per germline, CDR1 LGHNA and CDR2 YSLEER. The CDR3 sequence is 14 residues long. CDR3 region: CASSQVPGSREQYF. The CDR3 DNA sequence: TGCGCCAGCAGCCAAGTTCCAGGGAGTAGGGAGCAGTACTTC.

This chain joins TRBV19 and TRBJ2-1; TRBD2 matches at 7 bases. The germline V gene encodes CDR1 LNHDA and CDR2 SQIVND (reference sequence). CDR3 length equals 16 residues. With V trimmed by 3 bases and J by 0 bases, 5 bases remained unmatched. DNA of the CDR3: TGTGCCAGTAGTATCGGAGGCGGGAGCTCCTACAATGAGCAGTTCTTC. Its protein is CASSIGGGSSYNEQFF.

This clonotype was detected a few times. The chain employs TRBV9 and TRBJ2-5; D is possibly TRBD2 (5 bases). Germline-derived CDR1 and CDR2 are SGDLS and YYNGEE. CDR3 length equals 15 residues. Trimming took 0 bases from V and 5 from J, leaving 14 bases between them. CDR3 region: CASSVAAALEETQYF. The CDR3 DNA reads TGTGCCAGCAGCGTAGCAGCGGCGCTGGAGGAGACCCAGTACTTC.

This clonotype was recorded at least ten times. The CDR3 spells CASSQGGHTGELFF. CDR3 in DNA: TGCGCCAGCAGCCAAGGCGGACACACCGGGGAGCTGTTTTTT. This chain uses TRBV4-3 with TRBJ2-2, with no clear D. The V end lost 1 base, the J end lost 3 bases, and 6 bases lay between the germline ends. There are 14 residues in the CDR3. The germline V gene encodes CDR1 LGHNA and CDR2 YSLEER.

A few counts support this clonotype. This chain connects TRBV6-5 to TRBJ1-1; D may be TRBD1 (6 bases). Germline assignment: CDR1 MNHEY and CDR2 SVGAGI. V was cut by 2 bases and J by 11 bases, with 15 bases left in between. The CDR3 loop spans 13 amino acids. CDR3 protein: CASSYGGGLDAFF. The CDR3 DNA follows: TGTGCCAGCAGTTACGGAGGGGGTTTGGATGCTTTCTTT.

This chain connects TRBV7-6 to TRBJ1-5; the D gene is possibly TRBD1 (5 bases). The CDR3 extends over 15 amino acids. Germline CDR1 SGHVS, CDR2 FNYEAQ. Trimming shortened V by 1 base and J by 3 bases, and 10 bases separated the two germline ends. The CDR3 region is CASSLVRAPNQPQHF. CDR3 DNA: TGTGCCAGCAGCTTAGTCAGGGCGCCCAATCAGCCCCAGCATTTT.

There are many counts of this clonotype. The V gene is TRBV29-1, the J gene TRBJ1-2; D uncertain. CDR1 SQVTM and CDR2 ANQGSEA come from the germline V gene. CDR3 length equals 12 residues. With 6 bases removed from V and 8 bases from J, the gap between germline ends came to 16 bases. DNA for the CDR3: TGCAGCGTAGGTCCCGCTCTCCTGGGCTACACCTTC. As protein: CSVGPALLGYTF.